This T cell receptor (beta chain) was identified during a study of radiotherapy plus CTLA-4 blockade in lung cancer. Method: immunoSEQ multiplex PCR; TCRdb's copy keeps in-frame clones and lacks some. The sample holds more than 90,000 clones, around nine tenths seen once. The CDR3 runs 12 residues. Looked up from germline, CDR1 is LNHDA and CDR2 is SQIVND (reference sequence). V was shortened by 3 bases and J by 10 bases, with 12 bases between the two germline ends. The sequence came from a human donor with non-small cell lung cancer that progressed on radiotherapy plus ipilimumab. The chain combines TRBV19 with TRBJ1-1; the D gene is possibly TRBD1 (5 bases). The sequencing used peripheral blood, collected from a patient treated with radiotherapy plus ipilimumab. In nucleotides, the CDR3 is TGTGCCAGTAGTATCACCGGGACGGGAGCTTTCTTT. Amino acid sequence: CASSITGTGAFF.